These 27 T cell receptor beta chains originate from one sample sequenced in a study of cytomegalovirus exposure and HLA in healthy donors. The study ran its PCR with 60 Vbeta and 13 Jbeta primers. The protocol was immunoSEQ multiplex PCR, while the TCRdb copy is restricted to in-frame clones and leaves out a portion. The data contain some 150,000 clones, about four fifths of them seen just once; the ten biggest clones take up approximately 3.7%. Sequencing used PBMCs. Receptors originate from a human donor in good health.

This clone was counted only a few times. The CDR3 DNA sequence: TGTGCCAGCAGCTTAAAGGCGGAGGGGGCGTTTACTGAAGCTTTCTTT. It is translated as CASSLKAEGAFTEAFF. The chain is built from TRBV7-2 and TRBJ1-1; 7 bases are a match to TRBD1. The ends lost 2 bases at V and 5 bases at J; junction bases unmatched: 11. Germline CDR1 is SGHTA and CDR2 is FQGNSA. The CDR3 totals 16 residues.

The rearrangement joins TRBV2 to TRBJ1-5, with D possibly TRBD1 on 6 matching bases. The CDR3 length is 13 residues. Germline V gene lookup returns CDR1 SNHLY and CDR2 FYNNEI. V was trimmed by 4 bases and J by 7 bases, leaving 11 bases between them. DNA of the CDR3: TGTGCCAGCAGTGCAGAGGGACAACAGCCCCAGCATTTT. Translation gives CASSAEGQQPQHF.

The J gene is TRBJ2-6, the V gene TRBV6-5; D is possibly TRBD1 (5 bases). This CDR3 region has 16 residues. The germline V gene encodes CDR1 MNHEY and CDR2 SVGAGI. Trimming pared 3 bases from V and 0 bases from J, leaving 9 bases between. CDR3: CASSYRGISGANVLTF. As DNA, the CDR3 is TGTGCCAGCAGTTATAGGGGAATCTCTGGGGCCAACGTCCTGACTTTC.

The chain couples TRBV27 to TRBJ2-3, with TRBD2 matching over 9 bases. The germline gives CDR1 MNHEY, CDR2 SMNVEV (reference sequence). The J segment lost 2 bases and the V segment lost 5 bases, leaving 14 bases of the junction unmatched. There are 18 residues in the CDR3. As DNA, the CDR3 is TGTGCCAGCAGTACCCGGATAGCGGGAGATCCTCACACAGATACGCAGTATTTT. Residues: CASSTRIAGDPHTDTQYF.

This clone was recorded only once. The chain carries TRBV19 and TRBJ1-2; 8 bases map to TRBD1. Looked up from germline, CDR1 is LNHDA and CDR2 is SQIVND (reference sequence). The CDR3 consists of 16 residues. Losses at the gene ends were 5 bases for V and 6 bases for J; bases not matched to a gene: 14. The CDR3 region has the DNA TGTGCCAGTAGTCCGACGGGGCAGGGGGCCGTTCATGGCTACACCTTC. Residues: CASSPTGQGAVHGYTF. Combining the CDR3 with reference TRBV19 and TRBJ1-2 gives the whole variable domain DGGITQSPKYLFRKEGQNVTLSCEQNLNHDAMYWYRQDPGQGLRLIYYSQIVNDFQKGDIAEGYSVSREKKESFPLTVTSAQKNPTAFYLCASSPTGQGAVHGYTFGSGTRLTVV.

The chain is built from TRBV7-9 and TRBJ2-7; 9 positions agree with TRBD1. Trimming cost V 5 bases and J 1 base; bases outside gene matches: 9. The CDR3 consists of 16 residues. Looked up from germline, CDR1 is SEHNR and CDR2 is FQNEAQ (reference sequence). The CDR3 protein is CASSHPGTGFSYEQYF. DNA for the CDR3: TGTGCCAGCAGCCATCCCGGGACAGGGTTTTCCTACGAGCAGTACTTC.

The CDR3: CASKYTLQGAYEQYF. For the CDR3, the DNA is TGTGCCAGCAAATACACGCTGCAGGGGGCCTACGAGCAGTACTTC. The chain has TRBV6-5 and TRBJ2-7, with 7 bases lining up with TRBD1. CDR1 and CDR2 from the germline V gene are MNHEY and SVGAGI. Trimming cost V 7 bases and J 2 bases; bases outside gene matches: 11. This CDR3 comprises 15 residues.

V gene TRBV6-5 combines with J gene TRBJ2-5; 8 bases map to TRBD1. The closer fit of TRBJ2-7 to the DNA end suggests the J call may be wrong. From germline, CDR1 is MNHEY and CDR2 SVGAGI. CDR3 length: 15 residues. CDR3 loop: CASSYVTGVSYEQYF. CDR3 nucleotides: TGTGCCAGCAGTTATGTGACAGGGGTTTCCTACGAGCAGTACTTC.

The chain couples TRBV5-4 to TRBJ1-2; a weak D match, TRBD1 (6 bases). The V and J ends lost 2 bases and 7 bases respectively, with 12 bases between them. Looked up from germline, CDR1 is SGHNT and CDR2 is YYREEE (reference sequence). The CDR3 loop spans 13 amino acids. CDR3: CASSFWQGSGYTF. CDR3 nucleotides: TGTGCCAGCAGCTTCTGGCAGGGGTCTGGCTACACCTTC.

This rearrangement joins TRBV28 to TRBJ1-1; 10 nucleotides match TRBD1. Per germline, CDR1 MDHEN and CDR2 SYDVKM. Losses at the gene ends were 8 bases for V and 4 bases for J; bases not matched to a gene: 1. The length of the CDR3 is 12 residues. In DNA, the CDR3 is TGTGCCAGCCGGGACAGGGGCACTGAAGCTTTCTTT. Its translation: CASRDRGTEAFF.

The rearrangement uses TRBV2 and TRBJ2-2; tentatively, D is TRBD2 (6 bases). Per the germline V gene, CDR1 is SNHLY and CDR2 is FYNNEI. Trimming removed 4 bases from V and 2 bases from J, with 11 bases in between. CDR3 length: 15 amino acids. The CDR3 DNA reads TGTGCCAGCAGTGTTGCGGGGACCAACACCGGGGAGCTGTTTTTT. This gives the protein CASSVAGTNTGELFF. The whole variable domain, filled in from reference TRBV2 and TRBJ2-2, reads EPEVTQTPSHQVTQMGQEVILRCVPISNHLYFYWYRQILGQKVEFLVSFYNNEISEKSEIFDDQFSVERPDGSNFTLKIRSTKLEDSAMYFCASSVAGTNTGELFFGEGSRLTVL.

The V gene is TRBV5-8, the J gene TRBJ2-1, with D tentatively TRBD2 (6 bases). Trimming left V 1 base short and J 4 bases short, with 15 bases between. The CDR3 runs 16 residues. CDR1 and CDR2 (germline): SGHTS, YDEGEE. The CDR3 sequence is CASSLWTGVGYNEQFF. The CDR3 coding sequence is TGTGCCAGCAGCTTGTGGACGGGAGTCGGGTACAATGAGCAGTTCTTC. Supplemented by reference TRBV5-8 and TRBJ2-1, the full variable domain reads EAGVTQSPTHLIKTRGQQATLRCSPISGHTSVYWYQQALGLGLQFLLWYDEGEERNRGNFPPRFSGRQFPNYSSELNVNALELEDSALYLCASSLWTGVGYNEQFFGPGTRLTVL.

The chain links TRBV6-1 to TRBJ2-7, with 13 bases aligning to TRBD2. The CDR3 contains 15 residues. Trimming at V came to 5 bases and at J to 4 bases, leaving 5 bases not matched to a gene. Germline CDR1 MNHNS, CDR2 SASEGT. In DNA, the CDR3 is TGTGCCAGCAGTCCAGGACTAGCGGGAGTATACGAGCAGTACTTC. Amino acid sequence: CASSPGLAGVYEQYF.

This clone was observed a handful of times. One end of the junction fails to match germline, which may point to a read error. The chain's CDR3 is CASSPPEGRRDF. The DNA of the CDR3 is TGTGCCAGCTCACCACCGGAGGGCAGACGAGACTTC. The chain carries TRBV18 and TRBJ2-7; TRBD2 might be the D (6 bases). The germline V gene has CDR1 KGHSH and CDR2 LQKENI. The CDR3 loop spans 12 amino acids.

CDR3 protein: CASSFGTGRYQPQHF. The CDR3 coding sequence is TGTGCCAGCAGTTTTGGGACAGGTAGGTATCAGCCCCAGCATTTT. V usage is TRBV28 and J usage is TRBJ1-5, with 8 nucleotides matching TRBD1. Germline V gene sequence: CDR1 MDHEN, CDR2 SYDVKM. The CDR3 contains 15 residues. After removal of 3 bases from V and 5 bases from J, the junction contained 6 bases not matched to a gene.

CDR3 amino acids: CASSLGDRGKNIQYF. The CDR3 DNA is TGTGCCAGCAGCTTGGGGGACAGGGGAAAAAACATTCAGTACTTC. V usage is TRBV7-6 and J usage is TRBJ2-4, with 10 positions matching TRBD1. V lost 3 bases, J lost 4 bases, and 3 bases stayed unmatched. The CDR3 contains 15 residues. The V gene's germline CDR1 is SGHVS and CDR2 FNYEAQ.

The rearrangement joins TRBV28 to TRBJ1-1; D might be TRBD1 (5 bases). With 6 bases removed from V and 7 bases from J, the gap between germline ends came to 12 bases. The V gene's germline CDR1 is MDHEN and CDR2 SYDVKM. The CDR3 contains 12 residues. The CDR3 sequence: CASRKLGGEAFF. In DNA, the CDR3 is TGTGCCAGCAGAAAACTGGGGGGTGAAGCTTTCTTT.

V usage is TRBV5-8 and J usage is TRBJ1-4; D unresolved. V dropped 1 base and J dropped 3 bases, with 10 bases sitting between them. The CDR3 is 15 residues long. Germline V gene lookup returns CDR1 SGHTS and CDR2 YDEGEE. The CDR3 loop reads CASSLRRLANEKLFF. The CDR3 coding sequence is TGTGCCAGCAGCTTGCGGCGGTTGGCTAATGAAAAACTGTTTTTT.

The chain employs TRBV7-6 and TRBJ2-5; D is perhaps TRBD1 (6 bases). TRBJ2-7 explains the end of the DNA better; the J call may be wrong. Looked up from germline, CDR1 is SGHVS and CDR2 is FNYEAQ. CDR3 length: 14 residues. CDR3 region: CASSQGPDPYEQYF. The CDR3 DNA follows: TGTGCCAGCAGCCAGGGGCCGGATCCCTACGAGCAGTACTTC.

The DNA for the CDR3 is TGTGCCAGCAGTCTAAGACTAGCGGCCGTATACAATGAGCAGTTCTTC. As protein: CASSLRLAAVYNEQFF. The chain is built from TRBV28 and TRBJ2-1; 9 bases line up with TRBD2. Looked up from germline, CDR1 is MDHEN and CDR2 is SYDVKM. This CDR3 has 16 amino acids. V lost 5 bases and J lost 4; bases outside the gene matches: 9. The full variable domain, its missing parts supplied by reference TRBV28 and TRBJ2-1, is DVKVTQSSRYLVKRTGEKVFLECVQDMDHENMFWYRQDPGLGLRLIYFSYDVKMKEKGDIPEGYSVSREKKERFSLILESASTNQTSMYLCASSLRLAAVYNEQFFGPGTRLTVL.

The V and J genes are TRBV30 and TRBJ1-3; unclear D gene. CDR1 and CDR2 from the germline V gene are GTSNPN and SVGIG (reference sequence). This CDR3 has 14 residues. V lost 0 bases to trimming and J lost 0 bases, with 6 bases between them. The CDR3 spells CAWSVTYSGNTIYF. The CDR3 nucleotides are TGTGCCTGGAGTGTAACCTACTCTGGAAACACCATATATTTT.

The chain recombines TRBV5-4 with TRBJ2-3, with D perhaps matching TRBD2 (5 bases). CDR3 size: 14 residues. Trimming removed 5 bases at V and 8 bases at J, with 18 bases between. CDR1 is SGHNT, CDR2 YYREEE, per germline (reference sequence). This CDR3 is CASSRDNGAGTQYF. In nucleotides, the CDR3 is TGTGCCAGCAGTCGGGATAACGGAGCTGGTACGCAGTATTTT.

This clone was seen a handful of times. This chain joins TRBV4-2 and TRBJ2-3; TRBD2 is a possible D gene (6 bases). The CDR3 contains 16 residues. V gave up 0 bases and J gave up 1 base, with 11 bases separating them. Germline V gives CDR1 LGHNA, CDR2 YNFKEQ. The CDR3 DNA reads as TGTGCCAGCAGCCAAGAAACTAGCCCACGCACAGATACGCAGTATTTT. Amino acid sequence: CASSQETSPRTDTQYF.

The gene calls are TRBV27 and TRBJ2-1; TRBD2 agrees at 7 bases. V dropped 5 bases and J dropped 7; count of bases not matched to a gene: 17. This CDR3 comprises 17 residues. Per the germline V gene, CDR1 is MNHEY and CDR2 is SMNVEV (reference sequence). CDR3 region: CASSRNLGRAFDNEQFF. As DNA, the CDR3 is TGTGCCAGCAGTCGGAATTTAGGGAGGGCCTTTGATAATGAGCAGTTCTTC.

The V gene is TRBV19, the J gene TRBJ1-1; TRBD1 might be the D (5 bases). CDR1 and CDR2 from the germline V gene are LNHDA and SQIVND (reference sequence). CDR3 length equals 17 residues. The germline V and J ends were trimmed by 7 bases and 0 bases, with 21 bases remaining between them. The DNA of the CDR3 is TGTGCCAGTACCTCCGGTTTTGGTCGGGGGGTGAACACTGAAGCTTTCTTT. Translated, it gives CASTSGFGRGVNTEAFF.

The genes are TRBV27 and TRBJ1-5; TRBD1 is a possible D gene (6 bases). Germline V CDR1 and CDR2: MNHEY, SMNVEV (reference sequence). V dropped 6 bases and J dropped 11 bases, with 17 bases sitting between them. The CDR3 length is 13 residues. The DNA for the CDR3 is TGTGCCAGCAGCACAGGGCCCAGTTTGACCCAGCATTTT. It codes for CASSTGPSLTQHF.

This chain connects TRBV29-1 to TRBJ2-1; 8 bases map to TRBD2. The CDR3 length is 14 residues. The V segment lost 6 bases and the J segment 6 bases; nucleotides outside the gene matches: 10. From germline, CDR1 is SQVTM and CDR2 ANQGSEA. The CDR3 loop is CSVLLAGILNEQFF. In nucleotides, the CDR3 is TGCAGCGTCCTCTTAGCGGGGATACTCAATGAGCAGTTCTTC.